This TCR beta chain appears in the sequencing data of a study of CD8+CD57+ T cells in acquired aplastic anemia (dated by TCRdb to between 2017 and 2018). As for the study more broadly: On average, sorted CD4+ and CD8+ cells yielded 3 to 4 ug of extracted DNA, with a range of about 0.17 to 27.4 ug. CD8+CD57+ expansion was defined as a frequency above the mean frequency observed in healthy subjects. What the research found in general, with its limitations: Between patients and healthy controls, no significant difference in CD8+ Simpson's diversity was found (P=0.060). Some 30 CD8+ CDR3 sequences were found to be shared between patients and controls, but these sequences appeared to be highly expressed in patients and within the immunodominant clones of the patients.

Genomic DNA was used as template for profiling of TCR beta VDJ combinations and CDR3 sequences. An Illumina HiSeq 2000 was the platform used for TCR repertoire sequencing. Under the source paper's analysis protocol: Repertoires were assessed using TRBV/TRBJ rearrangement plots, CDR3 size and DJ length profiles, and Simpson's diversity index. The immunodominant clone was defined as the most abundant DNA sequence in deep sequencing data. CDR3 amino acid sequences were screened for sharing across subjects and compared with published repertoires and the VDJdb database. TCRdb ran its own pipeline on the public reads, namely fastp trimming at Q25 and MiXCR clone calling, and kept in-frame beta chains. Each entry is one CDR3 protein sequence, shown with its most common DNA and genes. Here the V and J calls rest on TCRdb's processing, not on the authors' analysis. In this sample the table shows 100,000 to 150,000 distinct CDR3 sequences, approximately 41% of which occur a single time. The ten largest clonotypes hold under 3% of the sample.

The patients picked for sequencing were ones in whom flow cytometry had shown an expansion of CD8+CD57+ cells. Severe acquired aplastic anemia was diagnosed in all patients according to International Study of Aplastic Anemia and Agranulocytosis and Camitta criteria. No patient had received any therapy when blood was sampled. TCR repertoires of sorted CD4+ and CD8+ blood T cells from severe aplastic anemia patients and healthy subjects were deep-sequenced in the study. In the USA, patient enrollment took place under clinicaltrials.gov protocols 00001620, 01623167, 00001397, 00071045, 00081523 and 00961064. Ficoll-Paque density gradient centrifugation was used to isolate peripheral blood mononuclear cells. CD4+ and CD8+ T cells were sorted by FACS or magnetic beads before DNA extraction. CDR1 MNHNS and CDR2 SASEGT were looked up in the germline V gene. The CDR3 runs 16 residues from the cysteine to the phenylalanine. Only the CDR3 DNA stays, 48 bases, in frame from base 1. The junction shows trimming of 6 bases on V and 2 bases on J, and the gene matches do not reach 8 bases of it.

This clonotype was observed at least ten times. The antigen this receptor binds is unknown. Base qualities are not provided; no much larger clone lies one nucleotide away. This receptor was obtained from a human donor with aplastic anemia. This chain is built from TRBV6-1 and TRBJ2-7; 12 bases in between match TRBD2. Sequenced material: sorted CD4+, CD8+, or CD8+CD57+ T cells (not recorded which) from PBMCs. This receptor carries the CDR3 CASSPELAGGPYEQYF. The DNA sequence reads TGTGCCAGCAGCCCAGAGCTAGCGGGGGGGCCCTACGAGCAGTACTTC.